Presented here are 26 T cell receptor beta chains from one specimen sequenced in a study of blood T cells in healthy people across ages. The use of a sample-barcoded 5' primer and a J-beta primer mix characterized a second PCR of roughly 7 to 12 cycles. MiXCR was run by TCRdb on the 5' RACE reads, yielding one entry per CDR3 protein. The sample shows under 2 million distinct CDR3 sequences, about 35% of them seen only once. Sequenced input: blood. The source is a woman in her 30s in good health.

This clonotype was counted only a few times. This CDR3 is CASSLGTGRPYEQYF. CDR3 bases: TGTGCCAGCAGCTTAGGGACGGGAAGACCCTACGAGCAGTACTTC. This rearrangement joins TRBV7-9 to TRBJ2-5; weak D call: TRBD2 (5 bases). The DNA end lines up better with TRBJ2-7; the J call may be wrong. This CDR3 is built from 15 residues. Germline loops: CDR1 SEHNR, CDR2 FQNEAQ (reference sequence).

This clonotype was observed a handful of times. The V call is TRBV3-1, the J call TRBJ2-7, with D possibly matching TRBD2 (6 bases). V was trimmed by 1 base and J by 3 bases, leaving 13 bases between them. Germline V lookup: CDR1 LGHDT, CDR2 YNNKEL (reference sequence). This CDR3 has 15 residues. CDR3 nucleotide sequence: TGTGCCAGCAGCCAAGTCCCTGGGGGGATCTACGAGCAGTACTTC. Amino acids: CASSQVPGGIYEQYF.

The chain uses TRBV9 and TRBJ2-7, with D possibly TRBD2 on 5 matching bases. CDR3 length: 15 amino acids. CDR1 and CDR2 (germline): SGDLS, YYNGEE. The V end lost 5 bases, the J end lost 0 bases, and 15 bases lay between the germline ends. The CDR3: CASSPGSLRSYEQYF. As DNA, the CDR3 is TGTGCCAGCAGTCCGGGGTCCCTCCGCTCCTACGAGCAGTACTTC. The entire variable domain, with the rest obtained from reference TRBV9 and TRBJ2-7, is as follows: DSGVTQTPKHLITATGQRVTLRCSPRSGDLSVYWYQQSLDQGLQFLIQYYNGEERAKGNILERFSAQQFPDLHSELNLSSLELGDSALYFCASSPGSLRSYEQYFGPGTRLTVT.

This chain joins TRBV20-1 and TRBJ2-7, with unresolved D. In germline, CDR1 is DFQATT, CDR2 SNEGSKA (reference sequence). V was pared by 2 bases and J by 0 bases, with 5 bases between. This CDR3 has 12 amino acids. In DNA form, the CDR3 reads TGCAGTGCTAGACCCCCCTCCTACGAGCAGTACTTC. Protein product: CSARPPSYEQYF.

The V call is TRBV7-9, the J call TRBJ2-2, with 8 bases matching TRBD2. The length of the CDR3 is 14 residues. The germline V gene has CDR1 SEHNR and CDR2 FQNEAQ (reference sequence). V dropped 5 bases and J dropped 10; count of bases not matched to a gene: 9. DNA of the CDR3: TGTGCCAGCAGCCCAGTGGCGGGAGGTTCGGAGCTGTTTTTT. Its translation: CASSPVAGGSELFF. Variable domain in full (rest from reference TRBV7-9 and TRBJ2-2): DTGVSQNPRHKITKRGQNVTFRCDPISEHNRLYWYRQTLGQGPEFLTYFQNEAQLEKSRLLSDRFSAERPKGSFSTLEIQRTEQGDSAMYLCASSPVAGGSELFFGEGSRLTVL.

The rearrangement joins TRBV4-2 to TRBJ1-1; the D is unclear. Germline V CDR1 and CDR2: LGHNA, YNFKEQ. V lost 0 bases to trimming and J lost 1 base, with 9 bases between them. The CDR3 is 15 amino acids. The CDR3 loop reads CASSQDLRSNTEAFF. DNA for the CDR3: TGTGCCAGCAGCCAAGATCTGAGGTCGAACACTGAAGCTTTCTTT.

The rearrangement links TRBV7-2 to TRBJ2-2, with D possibly being TRBD1 or TRBD2 (5 bases each). The V and J ends lost 1 base and 6 bases respectively, with 15 bases between them. Germline V gene lookup returns CDR1 SGHTA and CDR2 FQGNSA. The CDR3 extends over 16 amino acids. The CDR3 protein is CASSLGSGKRAGELFF. The CDR3 coding sequence is TGTGCCAGCAGCTTAGGGTCAGGGAAGAGGGCCGGGGAGCTGTTTTTT.

In this sample, this clonotype turned up a few times. This rearrangement joins TRBV27 to TRBJ2-7; the D is unclear. The CDR3 runs 14 residues. V lost 0 bases, J lost 2 bases, and 8 bases lay in between. CDR1 and CDR2 from the germline V gene are MNHEY and SMNVEV (reference sequence). The CDR3 is CASSLSTDTYEQYF. CDR3 DNA sequence: TGTGCCAGCAGTTTATCAACGGATACCTACGAGCAGTACTTC.

The chain links TRBV6-5 to TRBJ2-2, with a tentative D call TRBD1 (7 bases). CDR1 is MNHEY and CDR2 is SVGAGI in the germline V gene. Trimming took off 7 bases at V and 6 bases at J, with 18 bases between the two ends. The CDR3 covers 15 residues. CDR3 in amino acids: CASTYRGLQPGELFF. The CDR3 region has the DNA TGTGCCAGCACCTACAGGGGACTGCAACCCGGGGAGCTGTTTTTT.

The chain links TRBV12-3 or TRBV12-4 to TRBJ2-1; the D gene is possibly TRBD1 (6 bases). The V end lost 6 bases, the J end lost 8 bases, and 17 bases lay between the germline ends. This CDR3 has 14 residues. The CDR3 loop reads CASRQQGLRDEQFF. CDR3 coding DNA: TGTGCCAGCAGACAACAGGGTCTTCGGGATGAGCAGTTCTTC.

V is TRBV27 and J is TRBJ1-1, with D tentatively TRBD1 (6 bases). In germline, CDR1 is MNHEY, CDR2 SMNVEV (reference sequence). Trimming stripped 6 bases from V and 4 bases from J, with 15 bases between. This CDR3 region has 14 residues. Here the CDR3 DNA reads TGTGCCAGCAGGCAACAGGGAGTTGTCACTGAAGCTTTCTTT. Translated, it gives CASRQQGVVTEAFF.

This chain joins TRBV5-8 and TRBJ2-1; D call uncertain. The CDR3 totals 15 residues. The germline V gene has CDR1 SGHTS and CDR2 YDEGEE. Trimming removed 3 bases at V and 2 bases at J, with 12 bases between. This CDR3 is CASSSGRTTYNEQFF. CDR3 DNA: TGTGCCAGCAGCTCCGGACGGACGACCTACAATGAGCAGTTCTTC.

This rearrangement joins TRBV24-1 to TRBJ2-1; the D gene could be TRBD1 or TRBD2 (5 bases each). V was trimmed by 6 bases and J by 1 base, leaving 9 bases between them. Germline V lookup: CDR1 KGHDR, CDR2 SFDVKD. The CDR3 is made up of 14 amino acids. CDR3 protein: CATSRGDSYNEQFF. DNA for the CDR3: TGTGCCACCAGTAGAGGGGATTCCTACAATGAGCAGTTCTTC.

This rearrangement joins TRBV20-1 to TRBJ2-2; D is uncertain. This CDR3 region has 14 residues. Trimming took off 3 bases at V and 5 bases at J, with 13 bases between the two ends. Germline V gene data show CDR1 as DFQATT and CDR2 as SNEGSKA (reference sequence). The CDR3 DNA follows: TGCAGTGCTAGTTCGGCTAGAGGTACCGGGGAGCTGTTTTTT. Translated, it gives CSASSARGTGELFF.

The chain combines TRBV27 with TRBJ1-2; 10 nucleotides match TRBD1. Losses at the gene ends were 6 bases for V and 7 bases for J; bases not matched to a gene: 8. Germline V gene data show CDR1 as MNHEY and CDR2 as SMNVEV (reference sequence). There are 14 residues in the CDR3. The CDR3 sequence is CASSPDRGRGGYTF. In DNA form, the CDR3 reads TGTGCCAGCAGCCCAGACAGGGGGCGGGGTGGCTACACCTTC.

Here the CDR3 DNA reads TGTGCCAGCAGCTTGACTCGACTAGCGGGAGCCTACGAGCAGTACTTC. This gives the protein CASSLTRLAGAYEQYF. This chain connects TRBV7-2 to TRBJ2-7; TRBD2 aligns across 12 bases. J lost 2 bases, V lost 3 bases, and 5 bases had no gene match. The V gene's germline CDR1 is SGHTA and CDR2 FQGNSA. This CDR3 comprises 16 residues.

This clonotype turned up a few times. For the CDR3, the DNA is TGCGCCAGCAGCTTGTTCCTCCTCCTCTCTAGCGGGAGCATCGTGGACACCGGGGAGCTGTTTTTT. Protein: CASSLFLLLSSGSIVDTGELFF. This rearrangement joins TRBV5-1 to TRBJ2-2; 10 bases are a match to TRBD2. This CDR3 has 22 amino acids. The trim removed 1 base at V and 3 bases at J, leaving 21 bases unmatched. Germline CDR1 and CDR2: SGHRS and YFSETQ.

This clonotype was picked up a small number of times. The chain employs TRBV5-1 and TRBJ2-1, with 9 positions matching TRBD1. CDR3 length: 17 residues. Per germline, CDR1 SGHRS and CDR2 YFSETQ. With V trimmed by 0 bases and J by 4 bases, 8 bases remained unmatched. CDR3 protein: CASSLAFRDRDYNEQFF. The CDR3 nucleotides read TGCGCCAGCAGCTTGGCCTTTCGGGACAGGGATTACAATGAGCAGTTCTTC.

The chain recombines TRBV5-1 with TRBJ2-1; possibly TRBD1 or TRBD2 for D (5 bases each). CDR3 size: 16 residues. Germline V gene sequence: CDR1 SGHRS, CDR2 YFSETQ. The V gene lost 1 base and the J gene lost 4 bases, with 15 bases spanning the gap. The CDR3 DNA reads TGCGCCAGCAGCTTGAATGAGAGGGACGCTTACAATGAGCAGTTCTTC. This gives the protein CASSLNERDAYNEQFF.

This clonotype was observed a few times. Here the CDR3 reads CASSPRQVDYEQYF. CDR3 coding DNA: TGCGCCAGCAGCCCGCGACAGGTAGACTACGAGCAGTACTTC. J is TRBJ2-7 and V is TRBV5-1, with a tentative D call TRBD1 (6 bases). Germline V gene data show CDR1 as SGHRS and CDR2 as YFSETQ. CDR3 length: 14 amino acids. The germline V and J ends were trimmed by 4 bases and 3 bases, with 14 bases remaining between them. Using reference TRBV5-1 and TRBJ2-7 for the parts outside the CDR3, the full variable domain is KAGVTQTPRYLIKTRGQQVTLSCSPISGHRSVSWYQQTPGQGLQFLFEYFSETQRNKGNFPGRFSGRQFSNSRSEMNVSTLELGDSALYLCASSPRQVDYEQYFGPGTRLTVT.

This clonotype was counted only a few times. This sequence joins TRBV7-2 and TRBJ2-5; D is possibly TRBD2 (6 bases). The J call may be incorrect, as the DNA end agrees better with TRBJ2-7. Germline lookup yields CDR1 SGHTA and CDR2 FQGNSA. This CDR3 is 12 amino acids long. The CDR3 sequence is CASRGLHGEQYF. CDR3 DNA sequence: TGTGCCAGCCGGGGACTCCACGGCGAGCAGTACTTC.

The table lists this clonotype with a count of one. One end of the junction varies from germline; a read error may be responsible. The gene calls are TRBV7-2 and TRBJ2-5; 9 nucleotides match TRBD2. Germline V gene lookup returns CDR1 SGHTA and CDR2 FQGNSA. The CDR3 runs to 16 residues. This CDR3 reads CAGSYFSGSGWETQYF. Here the CDR3 DNA reads TGTGCCGGCAGTTATTTTAGCGGGAGCGGCTGGGAGACCCAGTACTTC. Full variable domain (outside the CDR3, taken from reference TRBV7-2 and TRBJ2-5): GAGVSQSPSNKVTEKGKDVELRCDPISGHTALYWYRQSLGQGLEFLIYFQGNSAPDKSGLPSDRFSAERTGGSVSTLTIQRTQQEDSAVYLCAGSYFSGSGWETQYFGPGTRLLVL.

This chain joins TRBV20-1 and TRBJ1-1; unclear D gene. Germline assignment: CDR1 DFQATT and CDR2 SNEGSKA (reference sequence). The CDR3 totals 11 residues. Trimming cost V 5 bases and J 8 bases, with 12 bases left between them. CDR3 nucleotides: TGCAGTGCTTCGGACGGAAGAGAAGCTTTCTTT. The encoded protein is CSASDGREAFF.

This chain connects TRBV7-2 to TRBJ2-1, with 11 positions matching TRBD2. Per germline, CDR1 SGHTA and CDR2 FQGNSA. The CDR3 contains 16 residues. The V and J ends lost 3 bases and 5 bases, in that order; junction bases with no gene match: 6. The CDR3 DNA is TGTGCCAGCAGCTTCCCGTGGGGACTAGCGGACAATGAGCAGTTCTTC. This sequence encodes CASSFPWGLADNEQFF.

The V gene is TRBV7-9, the J gene TRBJ2-5; D unclear. The J call is in doubt because the DNA end fits TRBJ2-1 better. The CDR3 contains 12 residues. Germline CDR1 and CDR2: SEHNR and FQNEAQ (reference sequence). The chain's CDR3 is CASSLASETQFF. Here the CDR3 DNA reads TGTGCCAGCAGCTTAGCGTCAGAGACCCAGTTCTTC.

This clonotype was seen more than once but under ten times. The rearrangement links TRBV20-1 to TRBJ2-7, with 14 bases matching TRBD2. Germline loops: CDR1 DFQATT, CDR2 SNEGSKA (reference sequence). The CDR3 sequence is 16 residues long. Germline trimming cut 6 bases from V and 3 bases from J; bases unmatched to any gene: 10. CDR3 residues: CSAATSGRAVGYEQYF. The CDR3 coding sequence is TGCAGTGCAGCGACTAGCGGGAGGGCCGTCGGCTACGAGCAGTACTTC.